The entry that follows covers one T cell receptor beta chain sequence. The CDR3 contains 15 residues. V was shortened by 3 bases and J by 1 base, with 11 bases between the two germline ends. CDR1 and CDR2 (germline): SNHLY, FYNNEI. This sample is drawn from a study of control samples from healthy donors and cancer patients. The data were produced by immunoSEQ multiplex PCR, yet TCRdb's version contains in-frame clones alone and is incomplete. This table has 150,000 or so clones, approximately 92% appearing once. The TCR was taken from a woman aged 55-75 years in good health. The V call is TRBV2, the J call TRBJ2-3; either TRBD1 or TRBD2 may supply D (5 bases each). Sequenced input: blood. The CDR3 nucleotides read TGTGCCAGCAGTGATGAGGGGATCCGCACAGATACGCAGTATTTT. Amino acids: CASSDEGIRTDTQYF.